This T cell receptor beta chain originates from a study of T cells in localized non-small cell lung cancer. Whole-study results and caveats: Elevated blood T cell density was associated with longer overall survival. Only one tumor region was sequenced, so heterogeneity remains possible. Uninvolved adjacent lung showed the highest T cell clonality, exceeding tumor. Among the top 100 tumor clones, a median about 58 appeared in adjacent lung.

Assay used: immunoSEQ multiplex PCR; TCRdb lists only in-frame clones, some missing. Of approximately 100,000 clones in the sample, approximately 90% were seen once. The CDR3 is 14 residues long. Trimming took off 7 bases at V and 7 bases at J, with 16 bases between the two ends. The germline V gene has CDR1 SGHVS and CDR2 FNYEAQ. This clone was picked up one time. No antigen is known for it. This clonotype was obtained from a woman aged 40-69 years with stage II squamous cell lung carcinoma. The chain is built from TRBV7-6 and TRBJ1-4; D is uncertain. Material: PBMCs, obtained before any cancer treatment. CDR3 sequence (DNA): TGTGCCAGCACGTCGACTCCCGCGGGTGAAAAACTGTTTTTT. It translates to CASTSTPAGEKLFF.